A single sample gave rise to the 2 T cell receptor beta chains below, sequenced in a study of shared clonotypes between healthy human individuals. Here immunoSEQ multiplex PCR was the method, and the copy in TCRdb shows in-frame clones only, minus some. This table holds about 2.4 million clones, over 85% found once. The specimen was naive CD4+ T cells from PBMCs. Specified subset: CD45RA+ positively selected. The receptor source for this set is a man between 18 and 35 years old in good health. Some clones in this sample may be carry-over from other donors' samples.

The rearrangement links TRBV5-1 to TRBJ2-7; D is perhaps TRBD2 (6 bases). This CDR3 is 17 amino acids long. Germline-derived CDR1 and CDR2 are SGHRS and YFSETQ. V was cut by 0 bases and J by 3 bases, with 19 bases left in between. The CDR3 here is CASSLGSLASFDYEQYF. The DNA for the CDR3 is TGCGCCAGCAGCTTGGGCTCCCTAGCGTCATTTGACTACGAGCAGTACTTC.

The gene calls are TRBV6-5 and TRBJ2-7; TRBD2 matches at 7 bases. The CDR3 totals 15 residues. The junction had 5 bases not matched to a gene; V was cut back by 3 bases and J by 0 bases. CDR1 MNHEY and CDR2 SVGAGI come from the germline V gene. The DNA for the CDR3 is TGTGCCAGCAGTTATCGCCTAGCGGCCTCCTACGAGCAGTACTTC. Translated, it gives CASSYRLAASYEQYF.